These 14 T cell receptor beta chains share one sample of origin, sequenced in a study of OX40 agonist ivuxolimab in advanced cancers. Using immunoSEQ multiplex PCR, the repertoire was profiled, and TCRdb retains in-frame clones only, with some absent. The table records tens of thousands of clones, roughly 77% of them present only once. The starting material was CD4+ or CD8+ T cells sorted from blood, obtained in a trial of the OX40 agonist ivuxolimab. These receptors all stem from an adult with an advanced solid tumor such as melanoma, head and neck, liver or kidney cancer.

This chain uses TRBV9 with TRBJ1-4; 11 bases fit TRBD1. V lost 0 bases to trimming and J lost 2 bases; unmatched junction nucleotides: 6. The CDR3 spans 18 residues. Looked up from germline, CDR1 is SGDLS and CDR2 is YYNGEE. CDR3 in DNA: TGTGCCAGCAGCGTAGGGTCCGGGACAGGGGGGACTAATGAAAAACTGTTTTTT. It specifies CASSVGSGTGGTNEKLFF.

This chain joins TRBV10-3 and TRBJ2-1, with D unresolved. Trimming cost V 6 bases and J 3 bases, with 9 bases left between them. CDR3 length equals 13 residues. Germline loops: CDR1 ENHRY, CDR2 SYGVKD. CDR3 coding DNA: TGTGCCATCAGCGGGTTAGGCTACAATGAGCAGTTCTTC. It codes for CAISGLGYNEQFF.

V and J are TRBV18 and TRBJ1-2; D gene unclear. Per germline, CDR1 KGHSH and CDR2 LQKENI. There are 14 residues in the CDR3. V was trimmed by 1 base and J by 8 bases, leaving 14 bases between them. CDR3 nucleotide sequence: TGTGCCAGCTCACCACTGGGTGAGGGATGGGGCTACACCTTC. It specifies CASSPLGEGWGYTF.

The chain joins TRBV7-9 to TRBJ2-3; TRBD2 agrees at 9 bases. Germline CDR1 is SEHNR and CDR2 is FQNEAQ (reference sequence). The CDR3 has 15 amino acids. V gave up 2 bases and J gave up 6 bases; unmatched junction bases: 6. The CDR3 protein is CASSLRGGAGDTQYF. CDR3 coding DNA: TGTGCCAGCAGCTTACGCGGGGGGGCAGGTGATACGCAGTATTTT.

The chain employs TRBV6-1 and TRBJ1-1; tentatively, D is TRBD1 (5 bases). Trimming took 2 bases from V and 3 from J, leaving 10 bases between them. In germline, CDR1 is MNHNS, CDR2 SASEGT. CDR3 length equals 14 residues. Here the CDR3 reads CASSESGYDTEAFF. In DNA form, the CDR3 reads TGTGCCAGCAGTGAATCAGGGTATGACACTGAAGCTTTCTTT.

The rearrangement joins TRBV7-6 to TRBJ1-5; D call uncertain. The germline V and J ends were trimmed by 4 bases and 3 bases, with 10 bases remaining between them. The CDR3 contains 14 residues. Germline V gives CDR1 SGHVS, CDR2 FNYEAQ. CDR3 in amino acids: CASSSPGFNQPQHF. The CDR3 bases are TGTGCCAGCAGCTCACCGGGGTTCAATCAGCCCCAGCATTTT.

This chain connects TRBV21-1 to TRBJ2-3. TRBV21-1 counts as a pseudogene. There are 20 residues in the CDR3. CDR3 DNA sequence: TGTGCCAACTCAATCGCGGGCAGGGGAGGAATCAGGTTAAGCACAGATACGCAGTATTTT. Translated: CANSIAGRGGIRLSTDTQYF.

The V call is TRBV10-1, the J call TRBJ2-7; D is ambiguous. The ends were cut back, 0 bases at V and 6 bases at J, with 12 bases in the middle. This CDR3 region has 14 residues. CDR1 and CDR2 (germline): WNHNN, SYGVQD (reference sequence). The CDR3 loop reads CASSESSGASEQYF. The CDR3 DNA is TGCGCCAGCAGTGAGTCCTCTGGAGCGTCCGAGCAGTACTTC.

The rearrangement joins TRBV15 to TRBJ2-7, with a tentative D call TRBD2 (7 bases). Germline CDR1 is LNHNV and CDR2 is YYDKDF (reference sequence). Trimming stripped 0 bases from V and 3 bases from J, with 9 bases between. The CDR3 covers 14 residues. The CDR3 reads CATSREGGLYEQYF. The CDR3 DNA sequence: TGTGCCACCAGCAGAGAGGGGGGGCTCTACGAGCAGTACTTC.

In nucleotides, the CDR3 is TGCGCCAGCAGCTTGACGGGTTCCGACAGGGGTACCGAAAAACTGTTTTTT. This sequence encodes CASSLTGSDRGTEKLFF. This chain joins TRBV5-1 and TRBJ1-4; 8 nucleotides match TRBD1. Per germline, CDR1 SGHRS and CDR2 YFSETQ. J gave up 8 bases and V 1 base, and 13 bases lay outside the gene matches. The CDR3 has 17 amino acids.

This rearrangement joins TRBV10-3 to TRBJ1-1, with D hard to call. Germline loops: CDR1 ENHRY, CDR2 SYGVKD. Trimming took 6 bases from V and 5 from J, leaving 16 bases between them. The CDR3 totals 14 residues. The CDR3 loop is CAIRETSQNTEAFF. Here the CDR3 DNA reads TGTGCCATCAGAGAGACATCCCAGAATACTGAAGCTTTCTTT.

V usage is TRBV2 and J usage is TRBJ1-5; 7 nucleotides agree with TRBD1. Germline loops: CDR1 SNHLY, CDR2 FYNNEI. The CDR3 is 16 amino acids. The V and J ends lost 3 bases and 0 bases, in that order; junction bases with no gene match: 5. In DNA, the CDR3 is TGTGCCAGCAGTGATTTCCAGGGGGTTAGCAATCAGCCCCAGCATTTT. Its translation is CASSDFQGVSNQPQHF.

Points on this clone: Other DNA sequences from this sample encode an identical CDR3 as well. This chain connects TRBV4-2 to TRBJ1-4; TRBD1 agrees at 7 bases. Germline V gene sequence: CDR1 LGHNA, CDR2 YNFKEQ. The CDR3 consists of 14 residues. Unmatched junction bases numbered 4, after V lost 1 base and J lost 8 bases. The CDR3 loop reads CASSQGQGGEKLFF. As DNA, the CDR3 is TGTGCCAGCAGCCAAGGACAGGGAGGAGAAAAACTGTTTTTT.

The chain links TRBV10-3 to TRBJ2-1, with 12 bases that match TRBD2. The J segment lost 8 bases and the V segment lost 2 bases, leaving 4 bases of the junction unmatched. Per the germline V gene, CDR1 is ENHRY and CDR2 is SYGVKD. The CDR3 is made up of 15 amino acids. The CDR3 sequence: CAISEGLAGFYEQFF. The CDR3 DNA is TGTGCCATCAGTGAGGGACTAGCGGGGTTCTATGAGCAGTTCTTC.